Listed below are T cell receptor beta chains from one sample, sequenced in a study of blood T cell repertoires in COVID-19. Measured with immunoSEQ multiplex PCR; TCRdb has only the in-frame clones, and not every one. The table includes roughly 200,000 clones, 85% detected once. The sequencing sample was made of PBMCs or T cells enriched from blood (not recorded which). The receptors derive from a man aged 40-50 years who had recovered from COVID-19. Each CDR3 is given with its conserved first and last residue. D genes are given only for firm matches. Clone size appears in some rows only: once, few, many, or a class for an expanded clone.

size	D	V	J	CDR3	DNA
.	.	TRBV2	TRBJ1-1	CASSQGYTEAFF	TGTGCCAGCAGTCAGGGTTACACTGAAGCTTTCTTT
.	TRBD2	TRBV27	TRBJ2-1	CASSFQGSGGVNEQFF	TGTGCCAGCAGTTTCCAGGGGAGCGGGGGGGTCAATGAGCAGTTCTTC
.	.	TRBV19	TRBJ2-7	CASSLGGPPYEQYF	TGTGCCAGTAGTCTGGGGGGGCCCCCCTACGAGCAGTACTTC
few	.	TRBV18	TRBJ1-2	CASSPGQGRDELGYTF	TGTGCCAGCTCACCAGGCCAAGGACGGGATGAGCTTGGCTACACCTTC
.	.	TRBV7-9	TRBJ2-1	CASSSSQGNEQFF	TGTGCCAGCAGCTCATCACAGGGAAATGAGCAGTTCTTC
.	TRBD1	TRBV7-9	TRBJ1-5	CASSVQGDQPQHF	TGTGCCAGCAGCGTACAGGGGGATCAGCCCCAGCATTTT
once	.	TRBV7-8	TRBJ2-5	CASSLDPGWETQYF	TGTGCCAGCAGCTTAGATCCAGGGTGGGAGACCCAGTACTTC
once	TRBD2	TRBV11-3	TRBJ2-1	CASSLVSGRADNEQFF	TGTGCCAGCAGCTTAGTTAGCGGGAGGGCCGACAATGAGCAGTTCTTC
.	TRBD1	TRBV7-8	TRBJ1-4	CASSPDRGVATNEKLFF	TGTGCCAGCAGCCCGGACAGGGGGGTTGCAACTAATGAAAAACTGTTTTTT
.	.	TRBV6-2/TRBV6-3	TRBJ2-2	CASSYLTGELFF	TGTGCCAGCAGTTACCTCACCGGGGAGCTGTTTTTT
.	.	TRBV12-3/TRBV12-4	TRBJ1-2	CASSLGAGGGYTF	TGTGCCAGCAGTTTAGGGGCCGGAGGCGGCTACACCTTC
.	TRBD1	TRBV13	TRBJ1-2	CASSLGLGQGYGYTF	TGTGCCAGCAGCTTAGGCTTGGGACAGGGCTATGGCTACACCTTC
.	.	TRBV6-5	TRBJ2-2	CASSTYSGNTGELFF	TGTGCCAGCAGTACCTACAGCGGGAACACCGGGGAGCTGTTTTTT
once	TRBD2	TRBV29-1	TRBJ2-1	CSVYGGLAGLNANEQFF	TGCAGCGTTTATGGGGGACTAGCAGGTCTTAACGCCAATGAGCAGTTCTTC
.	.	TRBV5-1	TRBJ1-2	CASSFDIAGGYTF	TGCGCCAGCAGCTTCGACATCGCGGGGGGCTACACCTTC
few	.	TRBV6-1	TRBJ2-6	CASSERRASTSGANVLTF	TGTGCCAGCAGTGAAAGGAGGGCATCGACTTCTGGGGCCAACGTCCTGACTTTC
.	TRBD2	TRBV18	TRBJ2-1	CASSPTSGRIYEQFF	TGTGCCAGCTCACCGACTAGCGGGAGAATATATGAGCAGTTCTTC
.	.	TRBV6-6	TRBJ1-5	CASRTLDKPDQPQHF	TGTGCCAGCAGGACCCTGGACAAACCGGATCAGCCCCAGCATTTT
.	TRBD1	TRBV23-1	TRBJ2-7	CASSQAWSRTGDSYEQYF	TGCGCCAGCAGTCAGGCCTGGAGCAGGACAGGGGATTCGTACGAGCAGTACTTC
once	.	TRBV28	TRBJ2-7	CASSLEQITYEQYF	TGTGCCAGCAGTTTGGAACAGATTACCTACGAGCAGTACTTC
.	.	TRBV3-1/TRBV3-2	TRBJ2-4	CASSTRDNQNIQYF	TGTGCCAGCAGCACTAGGGACAACCAAAACATTCAGTACTTC
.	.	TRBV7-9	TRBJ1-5	CASSLEGYQPQHF	TGTGCCAGCAGCTTGGAGGGCTATCAGCCCCAGCATTTT
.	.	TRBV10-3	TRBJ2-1	CAISESAESSYNEQFF	TGTGCCATCAGTGAGTCGGCGGAGAGCTCCTACAATGAGCAGTTCTTC
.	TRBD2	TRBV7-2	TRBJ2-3	CASSLGGTSGRLGDTQYF	TGTGCCAGCAGCTTAGGGGGGACTAGCGGGAGGTTGGGAGATACGCAGTATTTT
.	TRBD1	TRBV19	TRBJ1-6	CASTSDRGFYNSPLHF	TGTGCCAGTACCTCGGACAGGGGGTTCTATAATTCACCCCTCCACTTT
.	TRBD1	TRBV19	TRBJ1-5	CASSTQQGVANQPQHF	TGTGCCAGTAGTACTCAACAGGGGGTCGCCAATCAGCCCCAGCATTTT
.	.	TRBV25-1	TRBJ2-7	CASSRGRIYEQYF	TGTGCCAGCAGCCGGGGGAGAATCTACGAGCAGTACTTC
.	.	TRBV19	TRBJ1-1	CASSPPRGLRTEAFF	TGTGCCAGTAGTCCACCCAGGGGCTTGAGGACTGAAGCTTTCTTT